The present entry profiles one TCR beta chain with its context. These data originate in a study of blood T cell repertoires in COVID-19. About the research overall: T cells, B-cell-depleted T cells, or PBMCs supplied cDNA or gDNA.

This study enrolled people aged roughly 18 to 90 from approximately 24 US geographic areas. Researchers sorted participants into cohorts using their self-reported clinical history. V dropped 0 bases and J dropped 5 bases, with 14 bases sitting between them. CDR1 is SGHRS and CDR2 is YFSETQ in the germline V gene. This CDR3 is built from 15 residues. The authors' processing: From reference gene primer amplification, estimates of nucleated cell counts were derived. The assay was immunoSEQ multiplex PCR, and TCRdb's table has in-frame clones only and misses some. V, J and clone size derive from that table, while D and trimming were established from the DNA sequence. The sample lists around 330,000 clones, under 95% occurring once.

This clonotype was obtained from a man between 60 and 75 years old who had recovered from COVID-19. The chain uses TRBV5-1 and TRBJ1-1; D is possibly TRBD1 (6 bases). The specimen was PBMCs or T cells enriched from blood (not recorded which). The CDR3 nucleotides read TGCGCCAGCAGCTTGGTTCTGGGGGCGCGTACTGAAGCTTTCTTT. Residues: CASSLVLGARTEAFF.